Listed below are T cell receptor beta chains from one sample, sequenced in a study of PD-L1 blockade in urothelial cancer. Libraries were prepared by immunoSEQ multiplex PCR; TCRdb keeps only in-frame clonotypes and omits some of them. In the table there are 50,000 to 60,000 clones, 70% to 90% of which are singletons. This specimen consisted of PBMCs, obtained around atezolizumab (anti-PD-L1) treatment. These receptor sequences come from a man between 60 and 70 years old with urothelial cancer. CDR3s include the opening cysteine and the closing phenylalanine or tryptophan. The order of the fields is V gene, J gene, CDR3 protein.

v_gene: TRBV19
j_gene: TRBJ1-5
CDR3aa: CASSIGAGNQPQHF

v_gene: TRBV19
j_gene: TRBJ2-1
CDR3aa: CASSILYNEQFF

v_gene: TRBV6-5
j_gene: TRBJ2-7
CDR3aa: CASSYGAANYEQYF

v_gene: TRBV7-9
j_gene: TRBJ2-1
CDR3aa: CASSETGSHEQFF

v_gene: TRBV7-9
j_gene: TRBJ2-5
CDR3aa: CASSLGTGGLETQYF

v_gene: TRBV10-3
j_gene: TRBJ1-1
CDR3aa: CANAQGMNTEAFF

v_gene: TRBV7-3
j_gene: TRBJ2-1
CDR3aa: CASSFRQGNYNEQFF

v_gene: TRBV12-5
j_gene: TRBJ2-5
CDR3aa: CASGEVDRGLEETQYF

v_gene: TRBV29-1
j_gene: TRBJ1-4
CDR3aa: CSVTLFGRVEGEKLFF

v_gene: TRBV11-1
j_gene: TRBJ2-4
CDR3aa: CASSWDRDGDIQYF

v_gene: TRBV7-7
j_gene: TRBJ1-5
CDR3aa: CASSHPGQYSNQPQHF

v_gene: TRBV6-1
j_gene: TRBJ2-2
CDR3aa: CASSKGTSGGTGELFF

v_gene: TRBV4-3
j_gene: TRBJ2-7
CDR3aa: CASSQDPRVQSEQYF

v_gene: TRBV4-1
j_gene: TRBJ2-1
CDR3aa: CASSQGVPAGRNNEQFF

v_gene: TRBV10-3
j_gene: TRBJ1-6
CDR3aa: CAIRAGGDGGSPLHF

v_gene: TRBV15
j_gene: TRBJ1-3
CDR3aa: CATSRLARASGNTIYF

v_gene: TRBV29-1
j_gene: TRBJ2-6
CDR3aa: CSVSSSGANVLTF

v_gene: TRBV5-1
j_gene: TRBJ1-4
CDR3aa: CASSQTGTEEEKLFF

v_gene: TRBV19
j_gene: TRBJ1-2
CDR3aa: CASSYGTGGNYGYTF

v_gene: TRBV7-9
j_gene: TRBJ1-3
CDR3aa: CASSLRRGNTIYF

v_gene: TRBV19
j_gene: TRBJ2-1
CDR3aa: CASSMRERYNEQFF

v_gene: TRBV5-1
j_gene: TRBJ1-1
CDR3aa: CASSGTGTKNTEAFF

v_gene: TRBV18
j_gene: TRBJ1-1
CDR3aa: CASSPDREAFF

v_gene: TRBV7-8
j_gene: TRBJ2-7
CDR3aa: CASSPRGGLGEQYF

v_gene: TRBV5-6
j_gene: TRBJ2-5
CDR3aa: CASSLDRAETQYF

v_gene: TRBV5-1
j_gene: TRBJ2-3
CDR3aa: CASRPEGMLAGPSDTQYF

v_gene: TRBV9
j_gene: TRBJ1-3
CDR3aa: CASSGGTSGNTIYF

v_gene: TRBV11-2
j_gene: TRBJ2-5
CDR3aa: CASSRSGMGETQYF

v_gene: TRBV5-6
j_gene: TRBJ1-2
CDR3aa: CASSSTGVYGYTF

v_gene: TRBV5-1
j_gene: TRBJ2-2
CDR3aa: CASSFALAGGSSGELFF

v_gene: TRBV10-3
j_gene: TRBJ2-1
CDR3aa: CAIMANQGEQFF

v_gene: TRBV9
j_gene: TRBJ2-3
CDR3aa: CASSVVEGGSTDTQYF

v_gene: TRBV4-2
j_gene: TRBJ1-3
CDR3aa: CASSQELQGVSGNTIYF

v_gene: TRBV30
j_gene: TRBJ1-1
CDR3aa: CAWSVLPNTEAFF

v_gene: TRBV10-2
j_gene: TRBJ2-7
CDR3aa: CASSEDGLALTYEQYF

v_gene: TRBV25-1
j_gene: TRBJ1-2
CDR3aa: CASSEGGTGGDYGYTF

v_gene: TRBV6-1
j_gene: TRBJ2-3
CDR3aa: CASSVDRRGTDTQYF

v_gene: TRBV5-1
j_gene: TRBJ2-5
CDR3aa: CASSTGTGQETQYF

v_gene: TRBV7-9
j_gene: TRBJ2-7
CDR3aa: CASSLVYQQPLYEQYF

v_gene: TRBV11-2
j_gene: TRBJ1-3
CDR3aa: CASSQMAGSGNTIYF

v_gene: TRBV9
j_gene: TRBJ2-7
CDR3aa: CASSEYTGGSEQYF

v_gene: TRBV5-1
j_gene: TRBJ2-3
CDR3aa: CASSLASGRELSTDTQYF

v_gene: TRBV27
j_gene: TRBJ2-1
CDR3aa: CASSLSGGGEQFF

v_gene: TRBV7-9
j_gene: TRBJ1-2
CDR3aa: CASSPDTSYGYTF

v_gene: TRBV7-2
j_gene: TRBJ2-7
CDR3aa: CASSLVASGSSYEQYF

v_gene: TRBV14
j_gene: TRBJ1-1
CDR3aa: CASSQDQVGTEAFF

v_gene: TRBV28
j_gene: TRBJ2-5
CDR3aa: CASSLGTGSPQETQYF

v_gene: TRBV7-9
j_gene: TRBJ1-2
CDR3aa: CASRPTAGQPYGYTF

v_gene: TRBV18
j_gene: TRBJ2-4
CDR3aa: CASSPTGRDRKNIQYF

v_gene: TRBV2
j_gene: TRBJ2-2
CDR3aa: CASSQGYTEPGELFF

v_gene: TRBV7-2
j_gene: TRBJ1-3
CDR3aa: CASSLGLAGSGNTIYF